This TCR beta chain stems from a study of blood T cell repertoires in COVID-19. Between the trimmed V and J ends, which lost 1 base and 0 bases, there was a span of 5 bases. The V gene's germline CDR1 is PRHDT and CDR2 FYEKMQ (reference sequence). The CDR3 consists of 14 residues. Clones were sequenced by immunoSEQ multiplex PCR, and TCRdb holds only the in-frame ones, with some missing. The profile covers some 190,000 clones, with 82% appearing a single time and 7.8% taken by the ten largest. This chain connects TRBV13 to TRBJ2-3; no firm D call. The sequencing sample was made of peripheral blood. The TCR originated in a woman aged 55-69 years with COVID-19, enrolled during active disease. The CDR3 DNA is TGTGCCAGCAGCTTAGAACTGAGCACAGATACGCAGTATTTT. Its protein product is CASSLELSTDTQYF.